This TCR beta chain stems from a study of blood T cell repertoires in COVID-19. The CDR3 sequence is 15 residues long. Germline V gene sequence: CDR1 SGHDN, CDR2 FVKESK. J lost 1 base, V lost 3 bases, and 3 bases had no gene match. Clones were sequenced by immunoSEQ multiplex PCR, and TCRdb holds only the in-frame ones, with some missing. Among approximately 300,000 clones listed, just under 90% were seen once. This receptor was identified in a woman between 25 and 40 years old with COVID-19, enrolled during active disease. The V and J genes are TRBV14 and TRBJ2-5; 9 nucleotides match TRBD2. Sequencing input: peripheral blood. The CDR3, as DNA: TGTGCCAGCAGCCAGGGGACTAGCACCCAAGAGACCCAGTACTTC. Residues: CASSQGTSTQETQYF.